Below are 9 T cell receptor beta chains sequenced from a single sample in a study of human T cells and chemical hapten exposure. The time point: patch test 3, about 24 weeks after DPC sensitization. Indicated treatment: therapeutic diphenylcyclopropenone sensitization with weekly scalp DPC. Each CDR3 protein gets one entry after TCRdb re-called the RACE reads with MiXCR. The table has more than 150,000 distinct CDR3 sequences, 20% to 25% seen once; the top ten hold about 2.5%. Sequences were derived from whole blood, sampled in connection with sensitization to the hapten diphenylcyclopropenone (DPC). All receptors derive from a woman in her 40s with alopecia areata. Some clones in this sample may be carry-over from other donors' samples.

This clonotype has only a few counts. The CDR3 DNA is TGTGCCACCAGTGCTGGAGGGAGTCCTGGGGCCAACGTCCTGACTTTC. Its protein is CATSAGGSPGANVLTF. The V call is TRBV24-1, the J call TRBJ2-6; possibly TRBD2 for D (6 bases). With 5 bases removed from V and 2 bases from J, the gap between germline ends came to 12 bases. This CDR3 contains 16 residues. Germline assignment: CDR1 KGHDR and CDR2 SFDVKD.

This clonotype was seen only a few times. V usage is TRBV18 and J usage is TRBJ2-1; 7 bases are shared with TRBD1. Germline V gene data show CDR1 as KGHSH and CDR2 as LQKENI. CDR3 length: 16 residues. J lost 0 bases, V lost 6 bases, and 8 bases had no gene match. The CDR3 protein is CASSPSWDSSYNEQFF. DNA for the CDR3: TGTGCCAGCTCCCCCAGTTGGGACAGCTCCTACAATGAGCAGTTCTTC.

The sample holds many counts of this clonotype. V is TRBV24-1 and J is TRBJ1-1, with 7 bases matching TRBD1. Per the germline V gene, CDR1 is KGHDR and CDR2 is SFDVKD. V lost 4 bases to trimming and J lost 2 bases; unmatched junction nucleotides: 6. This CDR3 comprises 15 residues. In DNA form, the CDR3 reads TGTGCCACCAGTGACCCGAACAGGGGTAACACTGAAGCTTTCTTT. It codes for CATSDPNRGNTEAFF.

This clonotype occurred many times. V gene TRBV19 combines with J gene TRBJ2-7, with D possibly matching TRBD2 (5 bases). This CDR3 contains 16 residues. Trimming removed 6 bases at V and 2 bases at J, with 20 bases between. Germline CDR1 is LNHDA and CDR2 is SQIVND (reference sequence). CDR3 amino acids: CASRFRRPSRAYEQYF. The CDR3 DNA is TGTGCCAGTAGATTTAGGAGGCCTAGCCGAGCCTACGAGCAGTACTTC. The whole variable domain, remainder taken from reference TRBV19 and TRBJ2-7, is DGGITQSPKYLFRKEGQNVTLSCEQNLNHDAMYWYRQDPGQGLRLIYYSQIVNDFQKGDIAEGYSVSREKKESFPLTVTSAQKNPTAFYLCASRFRRPSRAYEQYFGPGTRLTVT.

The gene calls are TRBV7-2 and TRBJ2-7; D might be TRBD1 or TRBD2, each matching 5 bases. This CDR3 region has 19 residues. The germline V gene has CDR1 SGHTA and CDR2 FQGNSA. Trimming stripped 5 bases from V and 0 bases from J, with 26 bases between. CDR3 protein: CASSPQPLVGTSRSYEQYF. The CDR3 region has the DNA TGTGCCAGCAGCCCACAACCCCTAGTGGGGACGTCTCGCTCCTACGAGCAGTACTTC.

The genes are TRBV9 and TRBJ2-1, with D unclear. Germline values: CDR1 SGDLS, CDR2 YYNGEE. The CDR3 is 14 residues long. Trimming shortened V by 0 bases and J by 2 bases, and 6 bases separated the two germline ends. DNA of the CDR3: TGTGCCAGCAGCGTAGCGTCGGCCTACAATGAGCAGTTCTTC. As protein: CASSVASAYNEQFF.

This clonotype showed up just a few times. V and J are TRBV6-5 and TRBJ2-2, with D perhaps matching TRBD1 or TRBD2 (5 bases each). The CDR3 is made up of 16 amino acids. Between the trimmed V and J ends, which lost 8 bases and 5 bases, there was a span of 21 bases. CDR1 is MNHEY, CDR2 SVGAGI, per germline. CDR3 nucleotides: TGTGCCAGCCGAACGGGTCCGCCGAGGGGTACCGGGGAGCTGTTTTTT. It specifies CASRTGPPRGTGELFF.

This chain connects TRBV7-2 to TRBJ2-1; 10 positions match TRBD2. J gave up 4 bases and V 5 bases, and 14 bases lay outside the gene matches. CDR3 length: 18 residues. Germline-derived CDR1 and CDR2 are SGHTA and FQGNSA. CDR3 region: CASSGGTASGGTYNEQFF. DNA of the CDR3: TGTGCCAGCAGCGGAGGGACAGCTAGCGGGGGAACTTACAATGAGCAGTTCTTC.

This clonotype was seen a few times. The CDR3 reads CASSGTGSYNEQFF. The CDR3 nucleotides read TGTGCCAGCTCGGGGACAGGGTCCTACAATGAGCAGTTCTTC. V gene TRBV18 combines with J gene TRBJ2-1; 9 bases line up with TRBD1. Germline V gene sequence: CDR1 KGHSH, CDR2 LQKENI. J lost 1 base, V lost 6 bases, and 1 base had no gene match. CDR3 length: 14 amino acids. Looking up the rest from reference TRBV18 and TRBJ2-1 gives the full variable domain: NAGVMQNPRHLVRRRGQEARLRCSPMKGHSHVYWYRQLPEEGLKFMVYLQKENIIDESGMPKERFSAEFPKEGPSILRIQQVVRGDSAAYFCASSGTGSYNEQFFGPGTRLTVL.